This T cell receptor (beta chain) was captured in a study of lymphopenia after photon versus proton radiotherapy (dated by TCRdb to between 2017 and 2020). Regarding the study in general: In patients with gastrointestinal tumors who developed high-grade lymphopenia, the study compared the immunological effects of photon radiation therapy with those of proton radiation therapy. The goal of the study was to describe how the two radiation modalities differ in their effects on the immune system. The cohort included some 20 patients with gastrointestinal tumors who developed lymphopenia after receiving either photon or proton therapy.

The library was made by the immunoSEQ multiplex PCR assay. T cell repertoires were profiled by deep sequencing of rearranged TCR beta loci, alongside multiparametric flow cytometry. TCRdb stores this immuneACCESS table with in-frame sequences only. Part of the clones is absent; in the studies checked, under half of the shortfall reflects unresolved V genes, and no reason is known for the rest. A total of roughly 41,000 clones appear in this sample, 85% to 90% of them only once. The ten largest account for approximately 3% of the sample. A word on this clone: The antigen this receptor binds is unknown. One base away there is no much larger clone; base qualities are not given.

Study-wide conclusions, independent of this receptor: After the lymphocyte count nadir, photon-treated repertoires showed oligoclonal expansion, especially of CD8+ Temra cells, which drove the drop in diversity. The survival association was examined only in patients who died, and the authors described better survival with proton therapy as a possibility, not as a demonstrated result. Across the cohort, a larger post-nadir drop in TCR diversity was inversely correlated with overall survival time among patients who died. Proton-treated patients stayed relatively stable during treatment, while photon-treated patients lost naive T cells and TCR diversity and gained effector/memory populations.

Taken from the germline V gene, the CDR1 and CDR2 loops are KGHSH and LQKENI. There are 13 amino acids in the CDR3, from cysteine to phenylalanine inclusive. The retained sequence is limited to the CDR3, 39 bases, with the frame set at the first base. The junction shows trimming of 3 bases on V and 1 base on J, plus 6 bases between the germline ends. The input for sequencing was peripheral blood, taken from a patient treated with photon-based radiotherapy. This receptor was obtained from a man aged 50-59 years with gastric cancer. The rearranged chain carries TRBV18 and TRBJ1-1, with the D gene too uncertain to name. The DNA sequence is given as TGTGCCAGCTCACCTAAAGGGAACACTGAAGCTTTCTTT. Translation gives CASSPKGNTEAFF. Extended through the reference TRBV18 and TRBJ1-1 proteins, this CDR3 yields the full variable domain: NAGVMQNPRHLVRRRGQEARLRCSPMKGHSHVYWYRQLPEEGLKFMVYLQKENIIDESGMPKERFSAEFPKEGPSILRIQQVVRGDSAAYFCASSPKGNTEAFFGQGTRLTVV.